The clone carrying this T cell receptor (beta chain) was recorded at least ten times. The source of the sample is a study of spatial heterogeneity in lung cancer. Time point of the sample: blood at routine non-recurrence follow-up after resection. Sequencing was performed on whole RNA extracted from tumor and nontumor lung tissue, or from frozen PBMC, and the material was left unsorted. TCRdb recomputed calls from the 5' RACE reads with MiXCR, one row per CDR3 protein. The table shows about 52,000 distinct CDR3 sequences, with under 8% occurring only once. The receptor was isolated from a female donor with early-stage non-small cell lung cancer. The sample here was PBMCs, taken at follow-up.

In nucleotides, the CDR3 is TGCGCCAGCACGAACGGGGGGAACCAAGAGACCCAGTACTTC. Translated: CASTNGGNQETQYF. The chain couples TRBV5-1 to TRBJ2-5, with TRBD2 matching over 7 bases. CDR3 length: 14 amino acids. Germline V CDR1 and CDR2: SGHRS, YFSETQ. J gave up 0 bases and V 6 bases, and 5 bases lay outside the gene matches.